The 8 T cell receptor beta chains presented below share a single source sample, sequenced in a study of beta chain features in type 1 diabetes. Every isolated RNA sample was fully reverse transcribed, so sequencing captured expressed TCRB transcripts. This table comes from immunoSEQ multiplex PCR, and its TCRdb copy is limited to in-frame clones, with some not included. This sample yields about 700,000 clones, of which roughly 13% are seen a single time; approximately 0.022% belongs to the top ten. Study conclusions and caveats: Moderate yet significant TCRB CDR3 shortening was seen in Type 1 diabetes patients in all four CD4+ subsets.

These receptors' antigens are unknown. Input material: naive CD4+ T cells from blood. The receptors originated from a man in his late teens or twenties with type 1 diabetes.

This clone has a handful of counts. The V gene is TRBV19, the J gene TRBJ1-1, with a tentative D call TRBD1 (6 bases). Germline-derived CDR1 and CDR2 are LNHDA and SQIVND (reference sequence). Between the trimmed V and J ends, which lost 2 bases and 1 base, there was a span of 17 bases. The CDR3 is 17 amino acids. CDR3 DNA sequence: TGTGCCAGTAGTATATGGCCGGGACAAGGGGAGAACACTGAAGCTTTCTTT. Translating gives CASSIWPGQGENTEAFF.

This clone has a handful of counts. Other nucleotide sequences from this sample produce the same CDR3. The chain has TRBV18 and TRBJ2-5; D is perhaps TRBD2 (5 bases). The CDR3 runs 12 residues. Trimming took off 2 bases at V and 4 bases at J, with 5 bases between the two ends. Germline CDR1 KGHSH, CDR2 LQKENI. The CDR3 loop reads CASSPGGETQYF. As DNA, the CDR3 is TGTGCCAGCTCACCAGGAGGAGAGACCCAGTACTTC.

The CDR3 reads CASSLGGIPDTEAFF. The CDR3 DNA reads TGTGCCAGCAGCTTGGGGGGGATCCCGGACACTGAAGCTTTCTTT. The chain couples TRBV7-2 to TRBJ1-1, with a tentative D call TRBD1 (5 bases). Germline V gives CDR1 SGHTA, CDR2 FQGNSA. V lost 3 bases to trimming and J lost 3 bases, with 14 bases between them. The CDR3 is 15 residues long.

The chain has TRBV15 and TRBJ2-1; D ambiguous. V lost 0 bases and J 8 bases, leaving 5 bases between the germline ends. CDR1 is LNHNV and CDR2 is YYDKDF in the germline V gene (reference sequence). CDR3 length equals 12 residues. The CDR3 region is CATSRDGYEQFF. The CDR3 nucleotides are TGTGCCACCAGCAGAGATGGCTATGAGCAGTTCTTC.

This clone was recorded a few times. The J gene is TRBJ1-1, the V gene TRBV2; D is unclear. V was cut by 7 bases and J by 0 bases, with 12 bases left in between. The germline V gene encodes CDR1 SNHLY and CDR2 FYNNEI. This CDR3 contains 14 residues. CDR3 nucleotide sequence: TGTGCCAGCAAAAGGAGAACACTGAACACTGAAGCTTTCTTT. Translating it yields CASKRRTLNTEAFF. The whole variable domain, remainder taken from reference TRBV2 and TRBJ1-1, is EPEVTQTPSHQVTQMGQEVILRCVPISNHLYFYWYRQILGQKVEFLVSFYNNEISEKSEIFDDQFSVERPDGSNFTLKIRSTKLEDSAMYFCASKRRTLNTEAFFGQGTRLTVV.

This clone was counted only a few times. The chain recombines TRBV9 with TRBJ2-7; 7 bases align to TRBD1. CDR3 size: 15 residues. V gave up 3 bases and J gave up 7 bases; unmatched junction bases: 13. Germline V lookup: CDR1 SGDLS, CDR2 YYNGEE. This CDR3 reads CASSATMTGPGEQYF. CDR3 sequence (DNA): TGTGCCAGCAGCGCAACGATGACAGGGCCGGGGGAGCAGTACTTC.

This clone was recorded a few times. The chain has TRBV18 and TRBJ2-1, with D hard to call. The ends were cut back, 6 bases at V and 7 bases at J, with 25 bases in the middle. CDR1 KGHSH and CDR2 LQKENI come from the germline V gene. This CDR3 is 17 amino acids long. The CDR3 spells CASSHREVYRELNEQFF. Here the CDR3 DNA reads TGTGCCAGCTCCCACCGTGAGGTTTATCGCGAGTTGAATGAGCAGTTCTTC.

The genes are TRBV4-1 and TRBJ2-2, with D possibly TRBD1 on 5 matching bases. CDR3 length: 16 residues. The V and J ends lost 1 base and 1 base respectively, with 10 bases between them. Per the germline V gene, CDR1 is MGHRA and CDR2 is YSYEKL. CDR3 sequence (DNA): TGCGCCAGCAGCCAAGTGCGCAGGGAGAACACCGGGGAGCTGTTTTTT. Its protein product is CASSQVRRENTGELFF.